This is a list of T cell receptor beta chains from one sample in a study of cytomegalovirus exposure and HLA in healthy donors. The repertoire was sequenced with immunoSEQ multiplex PCR; TCRdb's copy has only in-frame clones and lacks some. The table has 250,000 to 300,000 clones, approximately 86% seen once. The specimen was PBMCs. Source of these receptors: a woman younger than 35 in good health and CMV-seronegative. Both conserved end residues are part of each CDR3. The D gene is left open where the match is weak. Size tells how often a clone was seen (once, few, many) or the class of an expanded clone, and some rows leave it out.

clone size	V gene	D gene	J gene	CDR3 protein	CDR3 DNA
.	TRBV18	TRBD1	TRBJ2-4	CASSSSGTGMLLAKNIQYF	TGTGCCAGCTCATCGTCCGGGACAGGGATGTTGCTAGCCAAAAACATTCAGTACTTC
.	TRBV19	.	TRBJ1-6	CASSIRGRNSPLHF	TGTGCCAGTAGCATACGGGGTCGCAATTCACCCCTCCACTTT
.	TRBV4-3	.	TRBJ1-3	CASSPGGPGNTIYF	TGCGCCAGCAGCCCGGGAGGCCCTGGAAACACCATATATTTT
.	TRBV6-5	.	TRBJ1-6	CASSYSRAIYNSPLHF	TGTGCCAGCAGTTATTCGAGGGCCATCTATAATTCACCCCTCCACTTT
.	TRBV19	TRBD2	TRBJ2-7	CASSVTSGSMYEQYF	TGTGCCAGTAGTGTGACTAGCGGGAGCATGTACGAGCAGTACTTC
.	TRBV7-9	.	TRBJ1-2	CASSAGTLSYGYTF	TGTGCCAGCAGCGCCGGGACACTTTCTTATGGCTACACCTTC
.	TRBV5-1	.	TRBJ1-2	CASSFEGEGYGYTF	TGCGCCAGCAGCTTCGAGGGGGAGGGCTATGGCTACACCTTC
.	TRBV5-1	.	TRBJ1-2	CASRLIESRYGYTF	TGCGCCAGCAGGCTTATAGAAAGCCGCTATGGCTACACCTTC
.	TRBV28	.	TRBJ2-1	CASSRGRLLLTYNEQFF	TGTGCCAGCAGTCGAGGTAGGCTTCTCCTTACCTACAATGAGCAGTTCTTC
.	TRBV5-1	.	TRBJ2-3	CASRAHTDTQYF	TGCGCCAGCAGGGCCCATACAGATACGCAGTATTTT
few	TRBV4-1	.	TRBJ1-2	CASSQASGRGYGYTF	TGCGCCAGCAGCCAAGCAAGTGGCAGGGGTTATGGCTACACCTTC
.	TRBV9	TRBD1	TRBJ2-7	CASSSTDRGYEQYF	TGTGCCAGCAGCTCGACCGACAGGGGCTACGAGCAGTACTTC
.	TRBV28	TRBD1	TRBJ1-2	CASSFPLGQSNYGYTF	TGTGCCAGCAGTTTCCCGTTGGGACAGTCTAACTATGGCTACACCTTC
.	TRBV28	TRBD2	TRBJ2-2	CASGPGGTSTGELFF	TGTGCCAGCGGCCCGGGGGGTACTTCCACCGGGGAGCTGTTTTTT
.	TRBV7-9	TRBD2	TRBJ2-1	CASTPGGGSYNEQFF	TGTGCCAGCACCCCTGGGGGGGGCTCCTACAATGAGCAGTTCTTC
.	TRBV4-1	.	TRBJ1-6	CASSQVPLFFSLHF	TGCGCCAGCAGCCAAGTTCCCCTCTTTTTCTCCCTCCACTTT
.	TRBV5-8	.	TRBJ1-5	CASSLLGGVVLYSNQPQHF	TGTGCCAGCAGCTTGCTTGGCGGGGTCGTACTCTATAGCAATCAGCCCCAGCATTTT
.	TRBV5-4	.	TRBJ1-4	CASSLKGGHEKLFF	TGTGCCAGCAGCTTGAAGGGAGGACATGAAAAACTGTTTTTT
.	TRBV28	TRBD1	TRBJ1-5	CASRPGGGSNQPQHF	TGTGCCAGCAGACCAGGGGGTGGGAGCAATCAGCCCCAGCATTTT
.	TRBV6-1	.	TRBJ1-6	CASSEAPGAQASPLHF	TGTGCCAGCAGTGAAGCGCCGGGCGCACAGGCTTCACCCCTCCACTTT
.	TRBV5-1	TRBD2	TRBJ2-5	CASSLTSGGPQETQYF	TGCGCCAGCAGCTTGACTAGCGGGGGGCCACAAGAGACCCAGTACTTC
.	TRBV6-5	TRBD1	TRBJ1-1	CASSLGQGNTEAFF	TGTGCCAGCAGTTTGGGACAGGGGAACACTGAAGCTTTCTTT
.	TRBV7-8	.	TRBJ2-1	CASSLEGGEQFF	TGTGCCAGCAGCTTAGAAGGGGGAGAGCAGTTCTTC
.	TRBV19	TRBD1	TRBJ1-4	CASTLDRGDFNEKLFF	TGTGCCAGTACCCTGGACAGGGGGGACTTTAATGAAAAACTGTTTTTT
.	TRBV6-5	.	TRBJ1-1	CASQGFGYTEAFF	TGTGCCAGCCAGGGGTTCGGATACACTGAAGCTTTCTTT
.	TRBV29-1	.	TRBJ1-3	CSADTENTIYF	TGCAGCGCTGACACAGAAAACACCATATATTTT
.	TRBV18	.	TRBJ1-5	CASSPPSREGQPQHF	TGTGCCAGCTCACCACCGTCCAGGGAAGGTCAGCCCCAGCATTTT
.	TRBV19	TRBD2	TRBJ2-1	CASSLAGGSYNEQFF	TGTGCCAGTAGCCTAGCGGGAGGCTCTTACAATGAGCAGTTCTTC
.	TRBV5-1	TRBD1	TRBJ2-2	CASSNRDREAGELFF	TGCGCCAGCAGCAACCGGGACAGGGAGGCCGGGGAGCTGTTTTTT
.	TRBV18	.	TRBJ1-1	CASSPLYSKNTEAFF	TGTGCCAGCTCACCACTTTACAGCAAGAACACTGAAGCTTTCTTT
.	TRBV19	TRBD1	TRBJ2-7	CASMGTGEEQYF	TGTGCCAGTATGGGGACAGGGGAAGAGCAGTACTTC
.	TRBV6-5	.	TRBJ1-1	CASSYSIVNTEAFF	TGTGCCAGCAGTTACTCGATAGTGAACACTGAAGCTTTCTTT
.	TRBV7-9	.	TRBJ1-4	CASSFPASFEKLFF	TGTGCCAGCAGCTTTCCCGCGTCCTTCGAAAAACTGTTTTTT
.	TRBV11-1	TRBD1	TRBJ2-7	CASTLASTGSKSSEQYF	TGTGCCAGCACCTTAGCATCGACAGGGAGCAAATCATCCGAGCAGTACTTC